This TCR beta chain was profiled in a study of human T cells and chemical hapten exposure. The CDR3 spans 12 residues. Trimming took 7 bases from V and 7 from J, leaving 13 bases between them. Looked up from germline, CDR1 is LGHDT and CDR2 is YNNKEL (reference sequence). Indicated time point: patch test 1, 2 weeks after DPC sensitization. As to treatment: therapeutic diphenylcyclopropenone sensitization with weekly scalp DPC. Library preparation tagged each individual cDNA molecule with a unique molecular identifier. TCRdb reanalysed the RACE reads using MiXCR and keeps one entry per CDR3 protein. Altogether approximately 110,000 distinct CDR3 sequences are present, about 10% being singletons, with the ten largest covering under 4.5%. This clonotype has a count of ten or more.

The chain employs TRBV3-1 and TRBJ1-1, with unresolved D. The sample here was whole blood, taken in connection with sensitization to the hapten diphenylcyclopropenone (DPC). This TCR was sampled from a woman in her thirties or forties with alopecia areata. Some clones in this sample may be carry-over from other donors' samples. CDR3 DNA: TGTGCCAGCAACGACCGACGGAATGAAGCTTTCTTT. Its translation is CASNDRRNEAFF.